Following are 10 T cell receptor beta chains from one sample sequenced in a study of blood T cell repertoires in COVID-19. TCRdb's copy holds only in-frame clones and misses some; the assay was immunoSEQ multiplex PCR. The sample carries roughly 290,000 clones, about 80% recorded once. Sequenced: peripheral blood. The receptor source for this set is a person between 65 and 80 years old with COVID-19, enrolled during active disease.

The chain has TRBV28 and TRBJ1-2; a weak D match, TRBD1 (5 bases). Trimming cost V 5 bases and J 2 bases, with 15 bases left between them. CDR1 and CDR2 (germline): MDHEN, SYDVKM. The CDR3 has 15 residues. CDR3 protein: CASSPSLGPNYGYTF. The CDR3, as DNA: TGTGCCAGCAGTCCGTCATTGGGGCCAAACTATGGCTACACCTTC.

The CDR3 sequence: CASSPPGGGGQPQHF. The CDR3 DNA sequence: TGTGCCAGTAGTCCCCCGGGCGGGGGCGGACAGCCCCAGCATTTT. The chain is built from TRBV19 and TRBJ1-5, with TRBD1 as a possible D gene (6 bases). V gave up 5 bases and J gave up 7 bases, with 18 bases separating them. This CDR3 spans 15 amino acids. Germline values: CDR1 LNHDA, CDR2 SQIVND (reference sequence).

This chain connects TRBV7-2 to TRBJ2-2; TRBD1 matches at 8 bases. The length of the CDR3 is 18 residues. Germline values: CDR1 SGHTA, CDR2 FQGNSA. V shed 2 bases, J shed 4 bases, and the junction held 12 bases outside the gene matches. DNA of the CDR3: TGTGCCAGCAGCTTAATCTCGTCCGGACAGGGTATCACCGGGGAGCTGTTTTTT. Translated, it gives CASSLISSGQGITGELFF.

The chain is built from TRBV29-1 and TRBJ2-7, with a tentative D call TRBD2 (5 bases). Germline V gene data show CDR1 as SQVTM and CDR2 as ANQGSEA. This CDR3 is built from 12 residues. With 7 bases removed from V and 0 bases from J, the gap between germline ends came to 10 bases. CDR3 loop: CSAAGLSYEQYF. CDR3 nucleotide sequence: TGCAGCGCAGCCGGACTCTCCTACGAGCAGTACTTC.

The genes are TRBV27 and TRBJ2-3; maybe TRBD2 (6 bases). The CDR3 covers 19 residues. V was shortened by 7 bases and J by 0 bases, with 26 bases between the two germline ends. CDR1 MNHEY and CDR2 SMNVEV come from the germline V gene (reference sequence). The CDR3 loop reads CASTPSIAEMLSSTDTQYF. The CDR3 DNA reads TGTGCCAGCACCCCCTCTATAGCGGAGATGCTTTCTAGCACAGATACGCAGTATTTT.

The V and J genes are TRBV10-3 and TRBJ2-1; 13 nucleotides align to TRBD2. Per germline, CDR1 ENHRY and CDR2 SYGVKD. CDR3 length equals 17 residues. V shed 4 bases, J shed 0 bases, and the junction held 3 bases outside the gene matches. The CDR3 protein is CAISGGLAGSSYNEQFF. CDR3 nucleotide sequence: TGTGCCATCAGTGGGGGACTAGCGGGAAGCTCCTACAATGAGCAGTTCTTC.

The CDR3 sequence: CASSLRAGETQYF. The CDR3 nucleotides are TGTGCCAGTAGTCTGAGGGCTGGGGAGACCCAGTACTTC. V is TRBV19 and J is TRBJ2-5, with D possibly being TRBD2 (5 bases). The CDR3 totals 13 residues. V was clipped by 5 bases and J by 5 bases, with 12 bases between them. Germline V CDR1 and CDR2: LNHDA, SQIVND (reference sequence).

V and J are TRBV11-3 and TRBJ2-5; TRBD2 agrees at 9 bases. The CDR3 sequence is 15 residues long. In germline, CDR1 is SGHNT, CDR2 YENEEA. J was trimmed by 1 base and V by 5 bases; bases with no gene match: 5. The CDR3: CASSRSGGFQETQYF. The CDR3 nucleotides read TGTGCCAGCAGCCGTAGCGGGGGTTTCCAAGAGACCCAGTACTTC.

Regarding this clone: A junction boundary mismatches the germline segment, possibly from a read error. The V call is TRBV6-4, the J call TRBJ2-7, with 8 bases aligning to TRBD1. CDR3 length: 16 residues. Germline V gene sequence: CDR1 MRHNA, CDR2 SNTAGT. The CDR3 region has the DNA TGTGCCAGCGCCCCCCGGAGGGACAGGATCTCCGACGAGCAGTACTTC. This translates into CASAPRRDRISDEQYF.

The V gene is TRBV28, the J gene TRBJ2-1; unclear D gene. The CDR3 is 16 residues long. Trimming pared 1 base from V and 0 bases from J, leaving 10 bases between. Per the germline V gene, CDR1 is MDHEN and CDR2 is SYDVKM. The CDR3 DNA is TGTGCCAGCAGTTTATTCCTAGGAGACTCCTACAATGAGCAGTTCTTC. Protein sequence: CASSLFLGDSYNEQFF.